This entry lists 31 T cell receptor beta chains sequenced from one sample in a study of T cells in localized non-small cell lung cancer. Assay: immunoSEQ multiplex PCR; the TCRdb copy retains only in-frame clones and omits some. The repertoire holds tens of thousands of clones, with over 80% as singletons. Material: peripheral blood, obtained before any cancer treatment. Source of these receptors: a female donor over 55 with stage II squamous cell lung carcinoma.

V and J are TRBV6-5 and TRBJ1-2, with D tentatively TRBD1 (5 bases). This CDR3 has 16 residues. From germline, CDR1 is MNHEY and CDR2 SVGAGI. The V end was cut by 0 bases, the J end by 5 bases, with 16 bases between. CDR3 residues: CASSYSGELGAYGYTF. The CDR3, as DNA: TGTGCCAGCAGTTACTCCGGTGAACTTGGGGCATATGGCTACACCTTC.

The chain carries TRBV4-1 and TRBJ1-1, with TRBD1 as a possible D gene (5 bases). This CDR3 contains 14 residues. Trimming took 0 bases from V and 4 from J, leaving 9 bases between them. Germline-derived CDR1 and CDR2 are MGHRA and YSYEKL. In DNA form, the CDR3 reads TGCGCCAGCAGCCAAGAGGGACGGGGCACTGAAGCTTTCTTT. Translating gives CASSQEGRGTEAFF.

V gene TRBV6-1 combines with J gene TRBJ1-5; 11 bases fit TRBD1. The CDR3 extends over 14 amino acids. CDR1 MNHNS and CDR2 SASEGT come from the germline V gene. Unmatched junction bases numbered 5, after V lost 7 bases and J lost 6 bases. The DNA for the CDR3 is TGTGCCAGCAATCCGGGACAGGGGGGTCAGCCCCAGCATTTT. Its translation: CASNPGQGGQPQHF.

The CDR3 nucleotides read TGTGCCAGCAGTTCTGGACTAGCCTACGAGCAGTACTTC. Encoded protein: CASSSGLAYEQYF. The chain uses TRBV5-5 and TRBJ2-7; 7 nucleotides line up with TRBD2. V lost 5 bases to trimming and J lost 2 bases; unmatched junction nucleotides: 4. CDR1 is SGHKS and CDR2 is YYEKEE in the germline V gene (reference sequence). The CDR3 sequence is 13 residues long.

V gene TRBV6-6 combines with J gene TRBJ1-1, with a possible D match to TRBD1 (5 bases). Trimming stripped 6 bases from V and 1 base from J, with 9 bases between. This CDR3 has 13 amino acids. Germline loops: CDR1 MNHNY, CDR2 SVGAGI (reference sequence). CDR3 nucleotides: TGTGCCAGCAGCCCAACAGGGAACACTGAAGCTTTCTTT. Protein product: CASSPTGNTEAFF.

The chain combines TRBV5-5 with TRBJ1-1; 7 positions agree with TRBD1. In germline, CDR1 is SGHKS, CDR2 YYEKEE (reference sequence). V lost 3 bases, J lost 1 base, and 6 bases stayed unmatched. CDR3 length equals 15 residues. CDR3 DNA: TGTGCCAGCAGCTGGCGACAGGGTGAGAACACTGAAGCTTTCTTT. Translation: CASSWRQGENTEAFF.

The gene calls are TRBV5-1 and TRBJ2-5; 7 nucleotides align to TRBD1. The germline CDR1 and CDR2 sequences are SGHRS and YFSETQ. V was pared by 5 bases and J by 1 base, with 8 bases of the junction left unmatched. The CDR3 loop spans 15 amino acids. The DNA for the CDR3 is TGCGCCAGCAGACCAGAGGGGGCAGGCCAAGAGACCCAGTACTTC. The encoded protein is CASRPEGAGQETQYF.

This clone occurred once. The chain recombines TRBV19 with TRBJ2-7; 10 bases align to TRBD1. V dropped 3 bases and J dropped 4; count of bases not matched to a gene: 3. The CDR3 totals 14 residues. Per the germline V gene, CDR1 is LNHDA and CDR2 is SQIVND (reference sequence). This CDR3 reads CASSIRDRGYEQYF. The CDR3 DNA reads as TGTGCCAGTAGTATTCGGGACAGGGGTTACGAGCAGTACTTC.

This clone appeared once. The V gene is TRBV5-1, the J gene TRBJ1-1; a weak D match, TRBD1 (6 bases). Germline V lookup: CDR1 SGHRS, CDR2 YFSETQ. The CDR3 spans 12 residues. V was clipped by 5 bases and J by 4 bases, with 9 bases between them. In DNA form, the CDR3 reads TGCGCCAGCAGGGGGGCATCCACTGAAGCTTTCTTT. It is translated as CASRGASTEAFF.

J is TRBJ1-6 and V is TRBV6-6; D remains ambiguous. CDR1 and CDR2 from the germline V gene are MNHNY and SVGAGI (reference sequence). This CDR3 has 14 residues. V was pared by 3 bases and J by 6 bases, with 9 bases between. The CDR3 here is CASSYWEFNSPLHF. CDR3 DNA sequence: TGTGCCAGCAGTTATTGGGAGTTTAATTCACCCCTCCACTTT.

V usage is TRBV5-5 and J usage is TRBJ2-3, with a possible D match to TRBD2 (6 bases). The CDR3 runs 16 residues. Germline V CDR1 and CDR2: SGHKS, YYEKEE (reference sequence). The ends were cut back, 2 bases at V and 3 bases at J, with 16 bases in the middle. CDR3 coding DNA: TGTGCCAGCAGCTTTGGGGGGTTCCGTGGTACAGATACGCAGTATTTT. Translated, it gives CASSFGGFRGTDTQYF.

This clone has a single count. The V call is TRBV6-6, the J call TRBJ1-5; possible D gene TRBD1, 5 bases. The CDR3 consists of 11 residues. Germline CDR1 is MNHNY and CDR2 is SVGAGI (reference sequence). V lost 6 bases and J lost 7, with 7 bases in between. The CDR3 sequence: CASRGDQPQHF. The CDR3 region has the DNA TGTGCCAGCAGGGGGGACCAGCCCCAGCATTTT.

This chain connects TRBV7-9 to TRBJ2-1; D unclear. Deletions cut 5 bases from V and 10 bases from J, with 15 bases between. Germline V CDR1 and CDR2: SEHNR, FQNEAQ (reference sequence). The length of the CDR3 is 13 residues. CDR3 protein: CASSVSLNTEQFF. DNA for the CDR3: TGTGCCAGCAGCGTCTCACTTAATACGGAGCAGTTCTTC. Combining the CDR3 with reference TRBV7-9 and TRBJ2-1 gives the whole variable domain DTGVSQNPRHKITKRGQNVTFRCDPISEHNRLYWYRQTLGQGPEFLTYFQNEAQLEKSRLLSDRFSAERPKGSFSTLEIQRTEQGDSAMYLCASSVSLNTEQFFGPGTRLTVL.

The rearrangement joins TRBV6-4 to TRBJ2-7; 7 positions agree with TRBD1. With 3 bases clipped from V and 5 bases from J, the junction kept 4 bases outside the gene matches. The germline CDR1 and CDR2 sequences are MRHNA and SNTAGT. The CDR3 is 13 amino acids. In DNA form, the CDR3 reads TGTGCCAGCAGTGATGGGGACAGCCACGAGCAGTACTTC. This translates into CASSDGDSHEQYF.

The gene calls are TRBV19 and TRBJ1-2; TRBD1 might be the D (5 bases). Trimming pared 9 bases from V and 4 bases from J, leaving 18 bases between. CDR3 length equals 14 residues. Germline V gives CDR1 LNHDA, CDR2 SQIVND (reference sequence). The CDR3 here is CASKNPGRIYGYTF. The CDR3, as DNA: TGTGCCAGCAAAAACCCGGGACGGATCTATGGCTACACCTTC.

The chain carries TRBV6-1 and TRBJ1-6; 7 bases align to TRBD1. The germline CDR1 and CDR2 sequences are MNHNS and SASEGT. The CDR3 sequence is 12 residues long. Trimming cost V 2 bases and J 13 bases; bases outside gene matches: 2. In DNA form, the CDR3 reads TGTGCCAGCAGTGAAACAGGGGTCCCCCTCCACTTT. Translated: CASSETGVPLHF.

This chain connects TRBV6-4 to TRBJ1-6; D remains unclear. CDR1 MRHNA and CDR2 SNTAGT come from the germline V gene. Trimming stripped 6 bases from V and 4 bases from J, with 13 bases between. The CDR3 extends over 15 amino acids. This CDR3 is CASRESGGYNSPLHF. Here the CDR3 DNA reads TGTGCCAGCAGGGAGAGCGGCGGTTATAATTCACCCCTCCACTTT.

The J gene is TRBJ1-1, the V gene TRBV10-1; D call uncertain. CDR3 length: 14 amino acids. The germline V and J ends were trimmed by 0 bases and 2 bases, with 7 bases remaining between them. Germline lookup yields CDR1 WNHNN and CDR2 SYGVQD (reference sequence). This CDR3 is CASSESPVNTEAFF. The CDR3 nucleotides read TGCGCCAGCAGTGAGTCACCGGTTAACACTGAAGCTTTCTTT.

The chain has TRBV19 and TRBJ1-2; a weak D match, TRBD1 (5 bases). This CDR3 contains 17 residues. The germline CDR1 and CDR2 sequences are LNHDA and SQIVND (reference sequence). Trimming removed 3 bases at V and 2 bases at J, with 19 bases between. CDR3 protein: CASSIPPGRADNYGYTF. CDR3 in DNA: TGTGCCAGTAGTATCCCCCCGGGACGGGCCGACAACTATGGCTACACCTTC.

This chain connects TRBV19 to TRBJ2-7; D uncertain. This CDR3 has 13 residues. Trimming stripped 0 bases from V and 10 bases from J, with 13 bases between. In germline, CDR1 is LNHDA, CDR2 SQIVND (reference sequence). Written as DNA, the CDR3 is TGTGCCAGTAGTATAGATTCGGCAACCGGCCAGTACTTC. Its translation: CASSIDSATGQYF.

The chain employs TRBV5-6 and TRBJ1-4; no clear D. V was cut by 1 base and J by 8 bases, with 9 bases left in between. The CDR3 is made up of 13 amino acids. Per germline, CDR1 SGHDT and CDR2 YYEEEE. CDR3 bases: TGTGCCAGCAGCTTGAGCAGATGGGAAAAACTGTTTTTT. Translated, it gives CASSLSRWEKLFF.

CDR3 DNA sequence: TGTGCCAGCAGCTTAGCGGGTTGGGGGGTAGGGGAAAAACTGTTTTTT. It encodes CASSLAGWGVGEKLFF. The V and J genes are TRBV7-2 and TRBJ1-4, with D possibly TRBD1 on 5 matching bases. The germline V gene encodes CDR1 SGHTA and CDR2 FQGNSA. The CDR3 runs 16 residues. Trimming took off 0 bases at V and 8 bases at J, with 16 bases between the two ends.

This clone was found a few times. The chain is built from TRBV5-1 and TRBJ1-4, with 8 positions matching TRBD1. CDR1 SGHRS and CDR2 YFSETQ come from the germline V gene. The V segment lost 4 bases and the J segment 7 bases; nucleotides outside the gene matches: 6. The CDR3 loop spans 14 amino acids. As DNA, the CDR3 is TGCGCCAGCAGCACCGGGACAGGACCTGAAAAACTGTTTTTT. This sequence encodes CASSTGTGPEKLFF. Looking up the rest from reference TRBV5-1 and TRBJ1-4 gives the full variable domain: KAGVTQTPRYLIKTRGQQVTLSCSPISGHRSVSWYQQTPGQGLQFLFEYFSETQRNKGNFPGRFSGRQFSNSRSEMNVSTLELGDSALYLCASSTGTGPEKLFFGSGTQLSVL.

The chain links TRBV7-2 to TRBJ2-2; D may be TRBD1 (6 bases). This CDR3 is built from 15 residues. Germline values: CDR1 SGHTA, CDR2 FQGNSA. V lost 3 bases, J lost 2 bases, and 10 bases lay in between. In nucleotides, the CDR3 is TGTGCCAGCAGCTTGGCAGGGGATAACACCGGGGAGCTGTTTTTT. Protein: CASSLAGDNTGELFF.

This clone has just a few counts. The chain uses TRBV7-9 and TRBJ2-3, with TRBD1 matching 7 bases. The V and J ends lost 5 bases and 6 bases, in that order; junction bases with no gene match: 8. CDR1 is SEHNR, CDR2 FQNEAQ, per germline (reference sequence). The CDR3 loop spans 14 amino acids. The CDR3, as DNA: TGTGCCAGCAGCCAAATGACAGGGCGTGATACGCAGTATTTT. This sequence encodes CASSQMTGRDTQYF.

The chain is built from TRBV7-9 and TRBJ2-5, with 8 bases fitting TRBD2. Germline V gene lookup returns CDR1 SEHNR and CDR2 FQNEAQ (reference sequence). The CDR3 consists of 14 residues. The trim removed 2 bases at V and 8 bases at J, leaving 7 bases unmatched. The CDR3 DNA sequence: TGTGCCAGCAGCTTAACTAGCGGCGGAGAAACCCAGTACTTC. This gives the protein CASSLTSGGETQYF.

With regard to this clone: The sample has other DNA sequences that encode this CDR3 too. The chain uses TRBV4-1 and TRBJ2-2; the D gene is possibly TRBD1 (6 bases). The V gene's germline CDR1 is MGHRA and CDR2 YSYEKL. V lost 1 base, J lost 0 bases, and 9 bases lay in between. The CDR3 consists of 16 residues. Here the CDR3 DNA reads TGCGCCAGCAGCCAAGCGACAGGACCGAACACCGGGGAGCTGTTTTTT. It specifies CASSQATGPNTGELFF.

J is TRBJ1-5 and V is TRBV7-2; D call uncertain. CDR3 size: 16 residues. From germline, CDR1 is SGHTA and CDR2 FQGNSA. Trimming removed 2 bases from V and 0 bases from J, with 11 bases in between. The CDR3 DNA reads as TGTGCCAGCAGCTTATTCCCAACCCTTAGCAATCAGCCCCAGCATTTT. It yields the protein CASSLFPTLSNQPQHF.

The chain has TRBV4-2 and TRBJ1-2, with 11 bases aligning to TRBD1. The V gene end was trimmed by 0 bases and the J gene end by 6 bases; junction bases not matched to a gene: 15. There are 19 residues in the CDR3. Germline CDR1 LGHNA, CDR2 YNFKEQ. The CDR3 coding sequence is TGTGCCAGCAGCCAAGACCGGAACGCGGGACAGGGGGGGGCGGATGGCTACACCTTC. As protein: CASSQDRNAGQGGADGYTF.

The V gene is TRBV7-8, the J gene TRBJ1-1; TRBD1 matches 8 bases. V lost 6 bases and J lost 1; bases outside the gene matches: 7. The CDR3 extends over 15 amino acids. The germline gives CDR1 SGHVS, CDR2 FQNEAQ. CDR3 bases: TGTGCCAGCAGGGGGACAGGAGCCGGGAACACTGAAGCTTTCTTT. Translating it yields CASRGTGAGNTEAFF.

DNA for the CDR3: TGTGCCAGCAGTCGAGGACCCTTAGGCACTGAAGCTTTCTTT. Its protein product is CASSRGPLGTEAFF. The gene calls are TRBV27 and TRBJ1-1; D ambiguous. The CDR3 spans 14 residues. The germline V gene encodes CDR1 MNHEY and CDR2 SMNVEV (reference sequence). Trimming took off 5 bases at V and 4 bases at J, with 14 bases between the two ends.